This T cell receptor beta chain was identified during a study of T cell clonotyping in hematopoietic cell transplantation. Time point reported: recipient sample about 28 days before transplant, after cytoreduction. Turning to this clone: The target antigen is unknown.

Per germline, CDR1 SQVTM and CDR2 ANQGSEA. V shed 7 bases and J shed 6 bases, with 7 bases lying between them. This CDR3 spans 10 amino acids. Profiling relied on immunoSEQ multiplex PCR, and the TCRdb table lists in-frame clones only, not all of them. The sample includes tens of thousands of clones, about 92% seen only once; the top ten take more than 2%. Study-wide results and limits: Pathologically expanded recipient clonotypes increased progressively from day 30 to day 180 as diversity fell.

The sequencing used peripheral blood mononuclear cells, collected before stem cell transplant. This chain connects TRBV29-1 to TRBJ2-1; tentative D call: TRBD2 (6 bases). The source of this sequence is a man in his fifties or sixties with acute myeloid leukemia. Some clones in this sample may be carry-over from other donors' samples. Written as DNA, the CDR3 is TGCAGCGGGACTATCAATGAGCAGTTCTTC. Its translation is CSGTINEQFF.